This T cell receptor (beta chain) came from a study of T cell clones after liver transplantation (dated by TCRdb to about 2019). Notes on the research overall: Samples were obtained from ITN030ST, a randomized trial in which withdrawal of immunosuppression was attempted within 2 years of liver transplantation. Donor-reactive T cell clones were identified by TCRbeta sequencing after a pre-transplant mixed lymphocyte reaction and then tracked in post-transplant blood. Third party-reactive TCRbeta sequences were also identified from pre-transplant MLRs to serve as an antigen-independent comparator for donor-reactive sequences. Three of the eight recipients were HCV-positive; the others were transplanted for non-autoimmune, non-viral indications. The subjects received no induction therapy and were kept on standard immunosuppression until randomization at 12-24 months post-transplant. Tolerance was defined as complete withdrawal of immunosuppression for at least one year without a rise in liver enzymes beyond twice the upper limit of normal. Blood samples were taken pre-transplant, pre-randomization before withdrawal, and post-randomization after full withdrawal or failed withdrawal. The studied cohort comprised 8 liver transplant recipients, 3 classified as tolerant and 5 as non-tolerant. Broad study findings and their caveats: Donor-reactive sequences declined more than third party-reactive ones, suggesting partial antigen-specific deletion unrelated to withdrawal success. Once repertoire turnover was taken into account, donor-reactive detection showed a significant reduction for CD4 in 7 of 8 subjects and for CD8 in 8 of 8. Since no allograft tissue specimens were available, donor-reactive T cells may have migrated into the graft instead of being deleted. The conclusions were considered preliminary, being limited by small, heterogeneous patient numbers and non-standardized post-transplant time points. In two subjects, low numbers of available donor cells limited the measurable donor-reactive repertoire. In most of the 8 subjects, regardless of tolerance or HCV status, circulating donor-reactive CD4 TCRbeta sequences dropped significantly post-transplant.

Per the publication, the time point label means: pre-transplant. Thawed unstimulated PBMCs were stained for CD3, CD4 and CD8 and FACS-sorted into CD3+CD4+ and CD3+CD8+ populations. Each of the 8 studied subjects was randomized to immunosuppression withdrawal. Genomic DNA was isolated with the Qiagen DNeasy Blood and Tissue Kit. The junction carries 9 bases between V and J, which are trimmed by 4 bases and 5 bases respectively. The CDR3 sequence holds 12 residues, the cysteine and phenylalanine included. This entry keeps only the CDR3 DNA: 36 bases, framed from base 1. CDR1 is given as SGHDT and CDR2 as YYEEEE, both from the germline V gene. Frozen genomic DNA underwent high-throughput TCRbeta CDR3 sequencing by immunoSEQ, including PCR amplification, mapping, bias correction and internal controls. The original methods were these. Productive rearrangements were retained, and unique TCRbeta sequences were defined by the CDR3 nucleotide sequence together with the V and J gene. A sequence counted as donor-reactive only if the sequence showed at least 5-fold expansion in CFSE-low cells compared with unstimulated pre-transplant cells and had a frequency of at least 0.01%. To ensure at least 90% detection power, minimum frequency thresholds were set for each subject based on that subject's lowest-template unstimulated sample. Jensen-Shannon divergence between the top 1000 TCRbeta sequences post- versus pre-transplant served as the measure of repertoire turnover. Two-sided Fisher's exact tests were used to test for changes in the detection of donor-reactive sequences. TCRdb limited this immuneACCESS table to in-frame rearrangements with V and J called. A share of clones is missing; checked studies link under half to unresolved V genes, and the rest is unexplained. The V and J calls and the clone size are those of that table, but D and trimming were determined from the DNA. The sample includes 53,000 or so clones, with 84% observed a single time. Jointly, the top ten make up over 7% of the sample.

A word on this clone: What antigen it recognizes has not been identified. No per-base quality is available; no much larger clone lies one base away.

The specimen was CD4+ T cells from blood, collected before liver transplant. Rearrangement joined TRBV5-6 to TRBJ2-5; the D gene cannot be resolved reliably. The clonotype was recovered from a human donor who received a liver transplant. The DNA is TGTGCCAGCAGCCTTTCTAGTGAGACCCAGTACTTC. This yields the protein CASSLSSETQYF.